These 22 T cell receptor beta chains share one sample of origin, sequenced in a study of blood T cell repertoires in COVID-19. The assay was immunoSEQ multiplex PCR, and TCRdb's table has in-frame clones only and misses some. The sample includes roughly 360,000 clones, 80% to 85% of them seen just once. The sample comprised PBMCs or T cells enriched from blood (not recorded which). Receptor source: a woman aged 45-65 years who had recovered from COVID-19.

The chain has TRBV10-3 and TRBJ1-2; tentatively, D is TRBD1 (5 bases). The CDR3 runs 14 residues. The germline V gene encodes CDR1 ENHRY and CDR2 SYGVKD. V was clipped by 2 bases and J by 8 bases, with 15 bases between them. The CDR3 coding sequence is TGTGCCATCAGTGAGGTTCAGGGTGGTGGGGGCTACACCTTC. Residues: CAISEVQGGGGYTF.

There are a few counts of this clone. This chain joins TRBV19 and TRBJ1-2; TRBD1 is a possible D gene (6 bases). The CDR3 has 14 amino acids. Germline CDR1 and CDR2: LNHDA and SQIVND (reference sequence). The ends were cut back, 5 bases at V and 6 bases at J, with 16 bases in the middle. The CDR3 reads CASSGTQGLNGYTF. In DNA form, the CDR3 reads TGTGCCAGTAGTGGGACACAGGGTTTGAATGGCTACACCTTC.

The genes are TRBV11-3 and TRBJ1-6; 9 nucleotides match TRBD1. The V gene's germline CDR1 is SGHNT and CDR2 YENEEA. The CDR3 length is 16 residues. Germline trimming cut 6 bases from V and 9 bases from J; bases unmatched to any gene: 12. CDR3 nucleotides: TGTGCCAGCAGTTCCTTCGGGACAGGGTCATCTTCACCCCTCCACTTT. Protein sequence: CASSSFGTGSSSPLHF. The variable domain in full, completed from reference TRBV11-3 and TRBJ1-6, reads EAGVVQSPRYKIIEKKQPVAFWCNPISGHNTLYWYLQNLGQGPELLIRYENEEAVDDSQLPKDRFSAERLKGVDSTLKIQPAELGDSAVYLCASSSFGTGSSSPLHFGNGTRLTVT.

The CDR3 here is CAISEGEIGTDTQYF. The CDR3 DNA reads as TGTGCCATCAGTGAGGGGGAGATTGGGACAGATACGCAGTATTTT. This chain links TRBV10-3 with TRBJ2-3; D perhaps matches TRBD2 (5 bases). The V end lost 2 bases, the J end lost 3 bases, and 12 bases lay between the germline ends. CDR3 size: 15 residues. Per the germline V gene, CDR1 is ENHRY and CDR2 is SYGVKD.

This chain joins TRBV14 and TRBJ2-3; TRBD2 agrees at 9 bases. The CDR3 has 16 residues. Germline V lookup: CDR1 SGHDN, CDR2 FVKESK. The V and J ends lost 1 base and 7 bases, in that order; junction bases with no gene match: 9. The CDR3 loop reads CASSQGLGTSTHTQYF. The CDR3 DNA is TGTGCCAGCAGCCAAGGTCTTGGGACTAGCACTCATACGCAGTATTTT. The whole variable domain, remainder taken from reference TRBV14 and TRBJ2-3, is EAGVTQFPSHSVIEKGQTVTLRCDPISGHDNLYWYRRVMGKEIKFLLHFVKESKQDESGMPNNRFLAERTGGTYSTLKVQPAELEDSGVYFCASSQGLGTSTHTQYFGPGTRLTVL.

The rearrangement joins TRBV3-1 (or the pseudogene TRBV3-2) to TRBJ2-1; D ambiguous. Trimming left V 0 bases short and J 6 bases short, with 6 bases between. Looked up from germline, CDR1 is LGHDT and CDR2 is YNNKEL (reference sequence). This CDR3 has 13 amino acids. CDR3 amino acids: CASSQDHGNEQFF. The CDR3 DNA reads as TGTGCCAGCAGCCAAGATCACGGCAATGAGCAGTTCTTC.

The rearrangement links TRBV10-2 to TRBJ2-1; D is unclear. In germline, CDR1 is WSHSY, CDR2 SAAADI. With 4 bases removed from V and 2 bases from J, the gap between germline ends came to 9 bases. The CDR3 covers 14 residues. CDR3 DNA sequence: TGCGCCAGCAGTGTCCAGGTACCCTACAATGAGCAGTTCTTC. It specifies CASSVQVPYNEQFF.

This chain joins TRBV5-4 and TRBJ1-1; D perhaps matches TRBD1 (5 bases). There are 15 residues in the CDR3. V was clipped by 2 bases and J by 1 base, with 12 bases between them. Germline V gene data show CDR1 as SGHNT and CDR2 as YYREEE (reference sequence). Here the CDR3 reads CASSLVRQGNTEAFF. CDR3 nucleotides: TGTGCCAGCAGCTTAGTTAGGCAGGGGAACACTGAAGCTTTCTTT.

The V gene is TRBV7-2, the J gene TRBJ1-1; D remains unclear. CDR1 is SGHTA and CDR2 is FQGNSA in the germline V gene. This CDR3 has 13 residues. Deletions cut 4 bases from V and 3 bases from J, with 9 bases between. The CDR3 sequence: CASSSDRDTEAFF. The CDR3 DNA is TGTGCCAGCAGCTCCGATCGGGACACTGAAGCTTTCTTT.

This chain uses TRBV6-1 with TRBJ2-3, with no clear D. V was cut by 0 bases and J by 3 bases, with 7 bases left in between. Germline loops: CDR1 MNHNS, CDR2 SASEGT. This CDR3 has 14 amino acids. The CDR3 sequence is CASSEALLTDTQYF. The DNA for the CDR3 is TGTGCCAGCAGTGAAGCGCTATTAACAGATACGCAGTATTTT.

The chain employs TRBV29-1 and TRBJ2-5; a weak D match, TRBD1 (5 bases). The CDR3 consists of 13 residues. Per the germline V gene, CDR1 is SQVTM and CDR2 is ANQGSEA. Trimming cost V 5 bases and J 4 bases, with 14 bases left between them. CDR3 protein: CSVRQTSTETQYF. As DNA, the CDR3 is TGCAGCGTTAGACAGACCAGTACAGAGACCCAGTACTTC. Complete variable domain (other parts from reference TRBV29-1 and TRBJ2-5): SAVISQKPSRDICQRGTSLTIQCQVDSQVTMMFWYRQQPGQSLTLIATANQGSEATYESGFVIDKFPISRPNLTFSTLTVSNMSPEDSSIYLCSVRQTSTETQYFGPGTRLLVL.

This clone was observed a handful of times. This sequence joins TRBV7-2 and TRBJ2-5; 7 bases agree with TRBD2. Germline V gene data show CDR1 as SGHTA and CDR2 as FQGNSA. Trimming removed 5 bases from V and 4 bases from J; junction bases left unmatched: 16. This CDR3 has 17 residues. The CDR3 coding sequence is TGTGCCAGCAGCCACCGCCAAAGCGGGGCCTCGGGAGAGACCCAGTACTTC. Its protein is CASSHRQSGASGETQYF.

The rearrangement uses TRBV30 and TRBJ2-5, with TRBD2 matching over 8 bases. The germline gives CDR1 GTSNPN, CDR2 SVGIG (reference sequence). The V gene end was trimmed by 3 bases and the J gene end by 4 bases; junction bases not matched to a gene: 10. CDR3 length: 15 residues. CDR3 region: CAWRLSGLVRETQYF. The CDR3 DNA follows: TGTGCCTGGAGACTATCGGGACTAGTAAGAGAGACCCAGTACTTC.

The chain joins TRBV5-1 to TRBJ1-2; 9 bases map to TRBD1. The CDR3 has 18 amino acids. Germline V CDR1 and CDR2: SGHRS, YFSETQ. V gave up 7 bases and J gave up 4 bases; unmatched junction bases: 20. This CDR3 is CASGALRQGVPTTYGYTF. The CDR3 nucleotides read TGCGCCAGCGGCGCGTTACGACAGGGGGTTCCTACTACCTATGGCTACACCTTC.

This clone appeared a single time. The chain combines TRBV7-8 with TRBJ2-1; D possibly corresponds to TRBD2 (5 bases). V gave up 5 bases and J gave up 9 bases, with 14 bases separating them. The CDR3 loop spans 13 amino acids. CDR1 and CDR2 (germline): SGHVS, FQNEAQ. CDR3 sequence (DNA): TGTGCCAGCAGCCTCACTAGGAAGAGTGAGCAGTTCTTC. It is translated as CASSLTRKSEQFF.

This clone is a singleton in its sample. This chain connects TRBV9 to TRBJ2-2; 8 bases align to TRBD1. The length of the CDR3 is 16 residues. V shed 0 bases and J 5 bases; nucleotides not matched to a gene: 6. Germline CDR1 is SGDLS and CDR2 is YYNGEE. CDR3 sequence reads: CASSVDQGARTGELFF. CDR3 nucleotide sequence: TGTGCCAGCAGCGTAGACCAGGGGGCGAGGACCGGGGAGCTGTTTTTT.

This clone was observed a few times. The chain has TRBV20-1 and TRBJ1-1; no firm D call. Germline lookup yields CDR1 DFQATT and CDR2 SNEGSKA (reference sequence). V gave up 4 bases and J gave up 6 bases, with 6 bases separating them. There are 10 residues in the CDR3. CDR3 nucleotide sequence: TGCAGTGCTAATGGGCCTGAAGCTTTCTTT. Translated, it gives CSANGPEAFF.

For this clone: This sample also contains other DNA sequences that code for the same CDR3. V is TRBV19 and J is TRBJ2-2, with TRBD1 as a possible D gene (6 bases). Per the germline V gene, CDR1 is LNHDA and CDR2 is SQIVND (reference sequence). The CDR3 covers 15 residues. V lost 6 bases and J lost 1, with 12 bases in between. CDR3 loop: CASRRQGMNTGELFF. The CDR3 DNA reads TGTGCCAGTAGAAGGCAGGGGATGAACACCGGGGAGCTGTTTTTT.

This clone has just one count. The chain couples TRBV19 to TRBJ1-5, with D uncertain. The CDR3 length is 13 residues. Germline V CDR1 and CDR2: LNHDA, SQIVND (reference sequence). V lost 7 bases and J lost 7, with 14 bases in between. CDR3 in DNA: TGTGCCAGTACCTCACTAGGGAGACAGCCCCAGCATTTT. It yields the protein CASTSLGRQPQHF.

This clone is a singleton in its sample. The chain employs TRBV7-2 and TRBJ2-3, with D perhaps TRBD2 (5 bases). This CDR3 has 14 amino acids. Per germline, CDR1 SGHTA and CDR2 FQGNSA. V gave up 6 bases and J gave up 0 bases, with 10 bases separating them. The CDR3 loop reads CASSSGWSTDTQYF. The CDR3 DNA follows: TGTGCCAGCAGTTCGGGGTGGAGCACAGATACGCAGTATTTT.

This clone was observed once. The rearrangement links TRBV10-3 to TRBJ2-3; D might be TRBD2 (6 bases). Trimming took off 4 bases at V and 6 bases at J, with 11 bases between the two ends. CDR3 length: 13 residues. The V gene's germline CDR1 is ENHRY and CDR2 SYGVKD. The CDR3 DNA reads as TGTGCCATCAGTGGCGGGGTTGAGGATACGCAGTATTTT. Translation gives CAISGGVEDTQYF.

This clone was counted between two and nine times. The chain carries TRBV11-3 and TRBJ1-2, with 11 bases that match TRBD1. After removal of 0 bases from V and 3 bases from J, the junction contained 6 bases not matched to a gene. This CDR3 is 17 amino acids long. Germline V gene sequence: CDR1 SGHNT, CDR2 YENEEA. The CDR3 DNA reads TGTGCCAGCAGCTTAGACGGCCCGGGACAGGGGGACTATGGCTACACCTTC. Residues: CASSLDGPGQGDYGYTF.